This T cell receptor (beta chain) came from a study of T cell responses to AZD1222 COVID-19 vaccine. Points from the study as a whole: Baseline serostatus was positive in only a handful of AZD1222 recipients.

The ends lost 0 bases at V and 0 bases at J; junction bases unmatched: 3. CDR3 length equals 17 residues. The V gene's germline CDR1 is SGDLS and CDR2 YYNGEE. A note on this clone: The antigen remains unidentified.

Some clones are missing from TCRdb's copy, which holds only in-frame ones; the method was immunoSEQ multiplex PCR. The sample yields some 130,000 clones, more than 85% seen once. The TCR comes from an adult in good health. The J gene is TRBJ2-5, the V gene TRBV9, with TRBD2 matching over 12 bases. The sequenced sample was peripheral blood, obtained on day 0 of AZD1222 vaccination. The CDR3 DNA reads TGTGCCAGCAGCGTAGCTACTAGCGGGGGGTACCAAGAGACCCAGTACTTC. Protein product: CASSVATSGGYQETQYF.